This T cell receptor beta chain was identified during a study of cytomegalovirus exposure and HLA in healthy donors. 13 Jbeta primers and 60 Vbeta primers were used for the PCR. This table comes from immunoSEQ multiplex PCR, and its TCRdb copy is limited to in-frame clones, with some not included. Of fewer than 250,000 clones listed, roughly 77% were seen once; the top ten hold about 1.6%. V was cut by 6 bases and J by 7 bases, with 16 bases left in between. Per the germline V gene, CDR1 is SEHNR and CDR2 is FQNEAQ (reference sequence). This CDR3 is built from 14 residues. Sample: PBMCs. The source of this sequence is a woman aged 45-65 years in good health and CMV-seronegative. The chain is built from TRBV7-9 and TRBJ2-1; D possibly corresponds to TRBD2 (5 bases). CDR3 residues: CASSSTRGWNEQFF. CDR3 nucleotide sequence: TGTGCCAGCAGTTCCACTCGGGGATGGAATGAGCAGTTCTTC.